Listed below are T cell receptor beta chains from one sample, sequenced in a study of CD8 T cells in Susac syndrome. One entry per CDR3 protein, called by TCRdb with MiXCR from the immunoSEQ multiplex PCR reads. The sample lists about 430,000 distinct CDR3 sequences, more than 70% occurring once. Material: CD8+ T cells from PBMCs. The receptors shown here come from a human donor with multiple sclerosis. Both conserved end residues are part of each CDR3. A D gene is named only where the DNA matches it firmly. Clone size appears in some rows only: once, few, many, or a class for an expanded clone.

V gene: TRBV6-1
D gene: TRBD2
J gene: TRBJ2-1
clone size: -
CDR3 DNA: TGTGCCAGCAGCGAACCGCTAGCGGGGGGGCCCAACAATGAGCAGTTCTTC
CDR3 protein: CASSEPLAGGPNNEQFF

V gene: TRBV4-1
D gene: -
J gene: TRBJ2-7
clone size: -
CDR3 DNA: TGTGCCAGTAGTCCCGGACTCATCTACGAGCAGTACTTC
CDR3 protein: CASSPGLIYEQYF

V gene: TRBV30
D gene: TRBD2
J gene: TRBJ2-1
clone size: -
CDR3 DNA: TGTGCCCGCTCACTGGGGGGGAATGAGCAGTTCTTC
CDR3 protein: CARSLGGNEQFF

V gene: TRBV6-1
D gene: -
J gene: TRBJ1-4
clone size: -
CDR3 DNA: TGTGCCAGCAGTGAAGCGAGTCGGGGGAACGAAAAACTGTTTTTT
CDR3 protein: CASSEASRGNEKLFF

V gene: TRBV6-5
D gene: -
J gene: TRBJ2-1
clone size: -
CDR3 DNA: TGTGCCAGCAGTTACTCCTTCCAGGCCAATGAGCAGTTCTTC
CDR3 protein: CASSYSFQANEQFF

V gene: TRBV12-3/TRBV12-4
D gene: TRBD1
J gene: TRBJ2-7
clone size: -
CDR3 DNA: TGTGCCAGCAGTTCGATCACAGGGGGGAGCTCCTACGAGCAGTACTTC
CDR3 protein: CASSSITGGSSYEQYF

V gene: TRBV9
D gene: -
J gene: TRBJ2-1
clone size: -
CDR3 DNA: TGTGCCAGCGGTAGCGGAGGCTCCTACAATGAGCAGTTCTTC
CDR3 protein: CASGSGGSYNEQFF

V gene: TRBV12-3/TRBV12-4
D gene: TRBD1
J gene: TRBJ2-7
clone size: few
CDR3 DNA: TGTGCCAGCAGCCGTCCGGGACAGGGCATTTACGAGCAGTACTTC
CDR3 protein: CASSRPGQGIYEQYF

V gene: TRBV27
D gene: -
J gene: TRBJ2-7
clone size: -
CDR3 DNA: TGTGCCAGCAGTTACTCCCAGGACGGATCATCCTACGAGCAGTACTTC
CDR3 protein: CASSYSQDGSSYEQYF

V gene: TRBV29-1
D gene: -
J gene: TRBJ2-7
clone size: -
CDR3 DNA: TGCAGCGTTGAACAGTCAGAATCCCCGTACGAGCAGTACTTC
CDR3 protein: CSVEQSESPYEQYF

V gene: TRBV19
D gene: -
J gene: TRBJ2-7
clone size: -
CDR3 DNA: TGTGCCAGTAGTATAGAGAGATCCTACGAGCAGTACTTC
CDR3 protein: CASSIERSYEQYF

V gene: TRBV6-5
D gene: -
J gene: TRBJ1-1
clone size: -
CDR3 DNA: TGTGCCAGCAGTTACGGTGGGCTTCTGAACACTGAAGCTTTCTTT
CDR3 protein: CASSYGGLLNTEAFF

V gene: TRBV19
D gene: -
J gene: TRBJ1-4
clone size: -
CDR3 DNA: TGTGCCAGTAGTATATTCGACAGTCCGGCTATTGAGAAACTGTTTTTT
CDR3 protein: CASSIFDSPAIEKLFF

V gene: TRBV4-1
D gene: -
J gene: TRBJ2-1
clone size: -
CDR3 DNA: TGCGCCAGCAGCCAAGGGCTGATTATGAGCTCCTACAATGAGCAGTTCTTC
CDR3 protein: CASSQGLIMSSYNEQFF

V gene: TRBV4-1
D gene: TRBD2
J gene: TRBJ2-1
clone size: once
CDR3 DNA: TGCGCCAGCAGCCCCGGGACTAATACCTACAATGAGCAGTTCTTC
CDR3 protein: CASSPGTNTYNEQFF

V gene: TRBV6-1
D gene: -
J gene: TRBJ2-1
clone size: few
CDR3 DNA: TGTGCCAGCAGCATAGGACTTTTTGATGAGCAGTTCTTC
CDR3 protein: CASSIGLFDEQFF

V gene: TRBV6-1
D gene: -
J gene: TRBJ1-1
clone size: -
CDR3 DNA: TGTGCCAGCAGTTCGCCGGGACACCTGAACACTGAAGCTTTCTTT
CDR3 protein: CASSSPGHLNTEAFF

V gene: TRBV2
D gene: -
J gene: TRBJ1-2
clone size: -
CDR3 DNA: TGTGCCAGCAGTGTCTCAGTGAACTATGGCTACACCTTC
CDR3 protein: CASSVSVNYGYTF

V gene: TRBV7-8
D gene: TRBD2
J gene: TRBJ2-1
clone size: -
CDR3 DNA: TGTGCCAGCAGCGCCCGGACTAGCGGGGGAGCCTACAATGAGCAGTTCTTC
CDR3 protein: CASSARTSGGAYNEQFF

V gene: TRBV19
D gene: -
J gene: TRBJ1-1
clone size: -
CDR3 DNA: TGTGCCAGTAGTGGGTACACCCTGCCTGAAGCTTTCTTT
CDR3 protein: CASSGYTLPEAFF

V gene: TRBV12-3/TRBV12-4
D gene: TRBD1
J gene: TRBJ1-5
clone size: -
CDR3 DNA: TGTGCCAGCACTCCGACAGGGAACAATCAGCCCCAGCATTTT
CDR3 protein: CASTPTGNNQPQHF

V gene: TRBV7-9
D gene: TRBD2
J gene: TRBJ2-5
clone size: -
CDR3 DNA: TGTGCCAGCAGCAATAAGCGGGGGCCTCCCCCAGAGACCCAGTACTTC
CDR3 protein: CASSNKRGPPPETQYF

V gene: TRBV15
D gene: TRBD1
J gene: TRBJ2-7
clone size: -
CDR3 DNA: TGTGCCACCAGCAGTTTTCGGGCGGAACAGGGGATTGACGAGCAGTACTTC
CDR3 protein: CATSSFRAEQGIDEQYF

V gene: TRBV29-1
D gene: TRBD1
J gene: TRBJ2-6
clone size: -
CDR3 DNA: TGCAGCGTTGAACTCCGGGACAGGGGCTCTGGGGCCAACGTCCTGACTTTC
CDR3 protein: CSVELRDRGSGANVLTF

V gene: TRBV3-1
D gene: TRBD2
J gene: TRBJ2-2
clone size: -
CDR3 DNA: TGTGCCAGCAGCCAAGCCAGGGAGGGCATCGGGGAGCTGTTTTTT
CDR3 protein: CASSQAREGIGELFF

V gene: TRBV12-3/TRBV12-4
D gene: -
J gene: TRBJ2-2
clone size: -
CDR3 DNA: TGTGCCAGCAGTTCAACAGGTGGTGATCTCCGGGAGCTGTTTTTT
CDR3 protein: CASSSTGGDLRELFF

V gene: TRBV11-2
D gene: -
J gene: TRBJ1-1
clone size: -
CDR3 DNA: TGTGCCAGCAGCTTAGACCCAAGCCAGGGGAAGGACACTGAAGCTTTCTTT
CDR3 protein: CASSLDPSQGKDTEAFF

V gene: TRBV15
D gene: TRBD2
J gene: TRBJ2-7
clone size: -
CDR3 DNA: TGTGCCACCAGCAGGGTCCCGAGAGCGGGAGGTCCCGAGCAGTACTTC
CDR3 protein: CATSRVPRAGGPEQYF

V gene: TRBV28
D gene: TRBD2
J gene: TRBJ2-1
clone size: -
CDR3 DNA: TGTGCCAGCGGACTTTTCCCGGGAGGGATGATCTACAATGAGCAGTTCTTC
CDR3 protein: CASGLFPGGMIYNEQFF

V gene: TRBV5-4
D gene: -
J gene: TRBJ2-6
clone size: once
CDR3 DNA: TGTGCCAGCACCCCGGGACCGGGGGCATCTGGGGCCAACGTCCTGACTTTC
CDR3 protein: CASTPGPGASGANVLTF

V gene: TRBV12-3/TRBV12-4
D gene: TRBD1
J gene: TRBJ2-1
clone size: once
CDR3 DNA: TGTGCCAGCAGCCCACCCCGGGACAGGGGAGGGGATGAGCAGTTCTTC
CDR3 protein: CASSPPRDRGGDEQFF

V gene: TRBV5-1
D gene: -
J gene: TRBJ2-5
clone size: -
CDR3 DNA: TGCGCCAGCAGCTGGGGGGGCCAGGGGGGCGAGACCCAGTACTTC
CDR3 protein: CASSWGGQGGETQYF

V gene: TRBV29-1
D gene: -
J gene: TRBJ2-1
clone size: -
CDR3 DNA: TGCAGCGTTGAAACGGGGATGAGCTCCTACAATGAGCAGTTCTTC
CDR3 protein: CSVETGMSSYNEQFF

V gene: TRBV10-2
D gene: TRBD1
J gene: TRBJ1-4
clone size: once
CDR3 DNA: TGCGCCCGCCCCGCCGGACAGGGAAGGGAAAAACTGTTTTTT
CDR3 protein: CARPAGQGREKLFF

V gene: TRBV6-5
D gene: -
J gene: TRBJ1-1
clone size: -
CDR3 DNA: TGTGCCAGCAGAGTGGGCCTCGGGACTGAAGCTTTCTTT
CDR3 protein: CASRVGLGTEAFF

V gene: TRBV27
D gene: TRBD1
J gene: TRBJ1-1
clone size: -
CDR3 DNA: TGTGCCACCCAACAGGGGGATGAAGCTTTCTTT
CDR3 protein: CATQQGDEAFF

V gene: TRBV20-1
D gene: TRBD1
J gene: TRBJ2-1
clone size: -
CDR3 DNA: TGCAGTGCCGTACAGGGGACCTACAATGAGCAGTTCTTC
CDR3 protein: CSAVQGTYNEQFF

V gene: TRBV10-2
D gene: TRBD2
J gene: TRBJ2-1
clone size: -
CDR3 DNA: TGCGCCAGCAGCGGGACTAGCGGGAGAGATGAGCAGTTCTTC
CDR3 protein: CASSGTSGRDEQFF

V gene: TRBV12-3/TRBV12-4
D gene: TRBD1
J gene: TRBJ2-3
clone size: -
CDR3 DNA: TGTGCCAGCAGTTCCGGGACAGGGGGCGCGAAGGATACGCAGTATTTT
CDR3 protein: CASSSGTGGAKDTQYF

V gene: TRBV30
D gene: TRBD2
J gene: TRBJ2-7
clone size: once
CDR3 DNA: TGTGCCTGGAAGGTGGCTAGCGGGAGTTACGAGCAGTACTTC
CDR3 protein: CAWKVASGSYEQYF

V gene: TRBV25-1
D gene: -
J gene: TRBJ2-7
clone size: -
CDR3 DNA: TGTGCCAGCAGTGAAGGGCCGATGCAGTACTTC
CDR3 protein: CASSEGPMQYF